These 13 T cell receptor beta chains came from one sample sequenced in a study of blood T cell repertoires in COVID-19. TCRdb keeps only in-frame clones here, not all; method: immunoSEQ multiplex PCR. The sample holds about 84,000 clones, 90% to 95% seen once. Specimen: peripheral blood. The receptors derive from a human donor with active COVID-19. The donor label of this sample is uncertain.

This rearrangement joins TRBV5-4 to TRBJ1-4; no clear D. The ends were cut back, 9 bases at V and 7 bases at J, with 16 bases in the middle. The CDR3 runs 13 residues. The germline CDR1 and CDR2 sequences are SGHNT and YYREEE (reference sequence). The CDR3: CATNRAGREKLFF. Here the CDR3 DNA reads TGTGCCACCAATAGGGCGGGCCGTGAAAAACTGTTTTTT.

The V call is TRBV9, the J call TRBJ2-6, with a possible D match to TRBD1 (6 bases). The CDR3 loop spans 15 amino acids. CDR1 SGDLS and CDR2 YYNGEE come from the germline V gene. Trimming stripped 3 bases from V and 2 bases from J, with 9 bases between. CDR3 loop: CASSARQAGANVLTF. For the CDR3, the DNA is TGTGCCAGCAGCGCCCGACAGGCTGGGGCCAACGTCCTGACTTTC.

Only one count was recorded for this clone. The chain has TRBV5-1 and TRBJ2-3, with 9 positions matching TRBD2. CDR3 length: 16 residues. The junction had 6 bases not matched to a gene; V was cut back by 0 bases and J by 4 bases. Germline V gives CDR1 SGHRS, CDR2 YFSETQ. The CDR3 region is CASSLASGGGADTQYF. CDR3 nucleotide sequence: TGCGCCAGCAGCTTGGCATCAGGCGGGGGGGCAGATACGCAGTATTTT.

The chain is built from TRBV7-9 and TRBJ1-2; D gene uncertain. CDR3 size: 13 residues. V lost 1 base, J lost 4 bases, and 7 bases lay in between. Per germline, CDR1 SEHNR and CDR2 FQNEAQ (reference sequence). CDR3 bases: TGTGCCAGCAGCTTAGAGCCACCCTATGGCTACACCTTC. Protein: CASSLEPPYGYTF.

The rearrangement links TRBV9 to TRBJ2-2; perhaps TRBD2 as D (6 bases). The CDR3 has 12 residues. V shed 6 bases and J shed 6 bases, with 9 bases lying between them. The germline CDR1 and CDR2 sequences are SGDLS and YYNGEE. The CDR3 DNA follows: TGTGCCAGCACGCCGGGGGCCGGGGAGCTGTTTTTT. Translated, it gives CASTPGAGELFF.

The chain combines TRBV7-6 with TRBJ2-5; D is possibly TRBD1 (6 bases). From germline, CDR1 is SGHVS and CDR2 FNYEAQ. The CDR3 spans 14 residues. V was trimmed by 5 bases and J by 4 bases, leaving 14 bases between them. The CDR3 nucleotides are TGTGCCAGCAGCATTACAGGGAATCCAGAGACCCAGTACTTC. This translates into CASSITGNPETQYF. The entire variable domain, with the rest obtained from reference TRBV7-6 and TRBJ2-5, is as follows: GAGVSQSPRYKVTKRGQDVALRCDPISGHVSLYWYRQALGQGPEFLTYFNYEAQQDKSGLPNDRFSAERPEGSISTLTIQRTEQRDSAMYRCASSITGNPETQYFGPGTRLLVL.

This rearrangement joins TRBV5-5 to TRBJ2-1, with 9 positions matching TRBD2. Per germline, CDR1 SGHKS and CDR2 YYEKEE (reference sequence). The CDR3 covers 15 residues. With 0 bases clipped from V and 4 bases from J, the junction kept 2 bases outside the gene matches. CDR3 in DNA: TGTGCCAGCAGCTTGGGGCTAGCGGGGTACAATGAGCAGTTCTTC. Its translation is CASSLGLAGYNEQFF.

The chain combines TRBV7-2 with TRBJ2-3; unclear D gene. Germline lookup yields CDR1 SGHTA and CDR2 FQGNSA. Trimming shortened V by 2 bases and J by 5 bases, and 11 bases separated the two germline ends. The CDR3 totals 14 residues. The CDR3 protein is CASSLFSSQDTQYF. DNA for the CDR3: TGTGCCAGCAGCTTATTCAGTTCCCAAGATACGCAGTATTTT.

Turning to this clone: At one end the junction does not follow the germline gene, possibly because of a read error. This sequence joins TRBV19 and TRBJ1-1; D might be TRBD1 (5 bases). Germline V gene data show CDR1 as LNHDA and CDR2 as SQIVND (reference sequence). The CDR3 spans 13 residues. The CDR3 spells CASSMAGNPEAFF. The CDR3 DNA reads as TGTGCCAGTAGTATGGCAGGGAACCCTGAAGCTTTCTTT.

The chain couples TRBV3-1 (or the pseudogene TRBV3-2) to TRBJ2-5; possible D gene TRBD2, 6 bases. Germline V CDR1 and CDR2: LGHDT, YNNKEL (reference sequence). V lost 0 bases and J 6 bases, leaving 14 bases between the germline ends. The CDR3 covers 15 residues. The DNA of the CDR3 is TGTGCCAGCAGCCAAGATAGCGGAGCTCGACAGACCCAGTACTTC. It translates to CASSQDSGARQTQYF.

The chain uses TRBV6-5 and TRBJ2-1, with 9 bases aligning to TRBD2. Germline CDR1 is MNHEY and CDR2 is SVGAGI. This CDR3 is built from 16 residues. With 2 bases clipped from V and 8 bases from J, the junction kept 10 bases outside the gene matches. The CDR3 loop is CASSYRGGRAPDEQFF. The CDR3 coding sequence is TGTGCCAGCAGTTACCGCGGCGGGAGGGCCCCAGATGAGCAGTTCTTC.

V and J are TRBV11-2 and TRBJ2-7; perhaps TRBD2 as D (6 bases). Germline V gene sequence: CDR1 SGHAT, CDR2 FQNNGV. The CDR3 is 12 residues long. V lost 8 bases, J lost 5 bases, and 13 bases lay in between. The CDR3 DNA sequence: TGTGCCAGCGGGGGGTGGACAAACGAGCAGTACTTC. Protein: CASGGWTNEQYF.

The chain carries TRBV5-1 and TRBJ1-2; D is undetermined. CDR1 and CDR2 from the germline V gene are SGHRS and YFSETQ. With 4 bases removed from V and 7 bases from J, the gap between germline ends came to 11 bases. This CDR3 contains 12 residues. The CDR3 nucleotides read TGCGCCAGCAGCCCAAATCTAGGTGGCTACACCTTC. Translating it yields CASSPNLGGYTF.